The T cell receptor (beta chain) under discussion was sequenced for a study of graft-versus-host responses after intestinal transplantation. Looking at the study overall: Among the recipients, transplants were multivisceral, liver-intestinal, or isolated intestinal. Following induction with anti-thymocyte globulin, all recipients were given tacrolimus and steroids for two to three years. Findings and caveats of the study: Association was observed between peak circulating GvH clone levels and early post-transplant HvG declines. Analysis identified GvH clones in recipient marrow, with some appearing first in ileum or blood.

This table comes from immunoSEQ multiplex PCR, and its TCRdb copy is limited to in-frame clones, with some not included. The repertoire holds tens of thousands of clones, with more than 80% as singletons. The CDR3 length is 14 residues. Germline loops: CDR1 MNHEY, CDR2 SVGAGI. The V end lost 2 bases, the J end lost 6 bases, and 11 bases lay between the germline ends. Turning to this clone: Its antigen is as yet unknown.

The sample here was unstimulated CD4+ T cells sorted from spleen or lymph node cells, taken before transplant. This receptor was obtained from a human donor who was the organ donor for an intestinal transplant. The chain couples TRBV6-5 to TRBJ1-5; perhaps TRBD1 as D (5 bases). Here the CDR3 reads CASSYRGGIQPQHF. The CDR3 DNA reads TGTGCCAGCAGTTACCGGGGGGGGATTCAGCCCCAGCATTTT.